This T cell receptor beta chain derives from a study of blood T cell repertoires in COVID-19. This CDR3 is built from 17 residues. Per the germline V gene, CDR1 is SGHRS and CDR2 is YFSETQ. V lost 0 bases to trimming and J lost 5 bases; unmatched junction nucleotides: 6. Enrolment of Seattle patients took place during active infection, and they were followed longitudinally. Here immunoSEQ multiplex PCR was the method, and the copy in TCRdb shows in-frame clones only, minus some. This sample yields some 110,000 clones, of which 92% are seen a single time; approximately 2% belongs to the top ten. The J gene is TRBJ2-1, the V gene TRBV5-1; 12 bases are shared with TRBD2. Material: peripheral blood. This sequence was found in a man in his fifties with COVID-19, enrolled during active disease. Here the CDR3 DNA reads TGCGCCAGCAGCTTGGTTCCAGGACTAGCGGGGAACAATGAGCAGTTCTTC. This encodes CASSLVPGLAGNNEQFF.